Following are 29 T cell receptor beta chains from one sample sequenced in a study of regulatory and conventional T cells in RAG deficiency. Blood CD4+ CD25-low CD127-high conventional T cells supplied the genomic DNA template. Method: immunoSEQ multiplex PCR; TCRdb's copy keeps in-frame clones and lacks some. This repertoire shows more than 40,000 clones, about 87% found once; its top ten account for roughly 0.5%. The same sample was also studied in work on regulatory T cells. That publication notes: Primers: 52 TRBV forward and 13 TRBJ reverse.

Sequences were obtained from CD4+ effector T cells sorted from blood. The source of these receptors is a human donor in good health.

The count of this clone is one. This chain links TRBV19 with TRBJ2-1; TRBD2 might be the D (5 bases). CDR3 size: 15 residues. The V end was cut by 4 bases, the J end by 1 base, with 11 bases between. The V gene's germline CDR1 is LNHDA and CDR2 SQIVND (reference sequence). This CDR3 reads CASSTRLMSYNEQFF. In DNA form, the CDR3 reads TGTGCCAGTAGTACGAGACTAATGTCCTACAATGAGCAGTTCTTC.

The chain joins TRBV19 to TRBJ2-1; 10 bases agree with TRBD1. Germline CDR1 is LNHDA and CDR2 is SQIVND (reference sequence). This CDR3 region has 14 residues. The J segment lost 8 bases and the V segment lost 7 bases, leaving 8 bases of the junction unmatched. The CDR3 sequence is CASTQDRGLDEQFF. The CDR3 nucleotides read TGTGCCAGTACCCAAGACAGGGGGCTCGATGAGCAGTTCTTC.

The V gene is TRBV11-3, the J gene TRBJ1-3; D unresolved. Germline CDR1 reads SGHNT; CDR2 reads YENEEA. V shed 0 bases and J shed 0 bases, with 6 bases lying between them. This CDR3 spans 15 amino acids. CDR3 coding DNA: TGTGCCAGCAGCTTAGAGGTGAACTCTGGAAACACCATATATTTT. Protein sequence: CASSLEVNSGNTIYF. Filled out from reference TRBV11-3 and TRBJ1-3, the complete variable domain reads EAGVVQSPRYKIIEKKQPVAFWCNPISGHNTLYWYLQNLGQGPELLIRYENEEAVDDSQLPKDRFSAERLKGVDSTLKIQPAELGDSAVYLCASSLEVNSGNTIYFGEGSWLTVV.

This sequence joins TRBV7-2 and TRBJ2-5; 8 bases map to TRBD1. CDR3 length: 15 amino acids. The ends lost 4 bases at V and 5 bases at J; junction bases unmatched: 9. Germline V CDR1 and CDR2: SGHTA, FQGNSA. The CDR3 nucleotides read TGTGCCAGCAGCTCCCGTACCCAGGGGGCCGAGACCCAGTACTTC. Encoded protein: CASSSRTQGAETQYF.

This chain links TRBV6-5 with TRBJ1-1, with D perhaps TRBD1 (5 bases). This CDR3 has 15 amino acids. V gave up 6 bases and J gave up 0 bases, with 14 bases separating them. Germline V lookup: CDR1 MNHEY, CDR2 SVGAGI. CDR3 in amino acids: CASRLTTALNTEAFF. The CDR3 bases are TGTGCCAGCAGGCTTACGACAGCTTTGAACACTGAAGCTTTCTTT.

The chain recombines TRBV28 with TRBJ1-1; 11 bases are a match to TRBD1. There are 15 residues in the CDR3. Germline V gives CDR1 MDHEN, CDR2 SYDVKM. V was clipped by 5 bases and J by 6 bases; unmatched bases: 8. Here the CDR3 reads CASSLRDRGRAEAFF. DNA for the CDR3: TGTGCCAGCAGTCTGCGGGACAGGGGGAGGGCTGAAGCTTTCTTT.

V gene TRBV11-2 combines with J gene TRBJ2-1; 13 nucleotides agree with TRBD2. Trimming at V came to 2 bases and at J to 5 bases, leaving 3 bases not matched to a gene. The CDR3 sequence is 16 residues long. The germline V gene has CDR1 SGHAT and CDR2 FQNNGV. CDR3 sequence (DNA): TGTGCCAGCAGCTTAAGAGGACTAGCGGGAGACAATGAGCAGTTCTTC. This translates into CASSLRGLAGDNEQFF.

This rearrangement joins TRBV5-4 to TRBJ2-6, with D unresolved. The CDR3 has 15 residues. Trimming removed 2 bases from V and 0 bases from J, with 6 bases in between. Germline-derived CDR1 and CDR2 are SGHNT and YYREEE (reference sequence). DNA for the CDR3: TGTGCCAGCAGCTTAGCAAACTCTGGGGCCAACGTCCTGACTTTC. The encoded protein is CASSLANSGANVLTF.

The chain has TRBV23-1 and TRBJ2-1; possible D gene TRBD2, 5 bases. TRBV23-1 is sorted into the ORF group, with uncertain function. This CDR3 spans 14 amino acids. Trimming removed 4 bases at V and 6 bases at J, with 13 bases between. This chain's CDR3 is CASSRSAGLNEQFF. The CDR3 region has the DNA TGCGCCAGCAGTCGATCGGCGGGTCTCAATGAGCAGTTCTTC.

The chain uses TRBV11-2 and TRBJ2-5; the D gene is possibly TRBD2 (6 bases). The CDR3 totals 17 residues. CDR1 and CDR2 from the germline V gene are SGHAT and FQNNGV. V was shortened by 7 bases and J by 5 bases, with 26 bases between the two germline ends. The CDR3 nucleotides read TGTGCCAGCACCTTGGAGGTCGGGGGTTTTCTCGGGGAGACCCAGTACTTC. Protein product: CASTLEVGGFLGETQYF.

The gene calls are TRBV5-1 and TRBJ2-3; D not resolved. Trimming removed 4 bases from V and 0 bases from J, with 12 bases in between. Germline assignment: CDR1 SGHRS and CDR2 YFSETQ. The CDR3 is 15 amino acids. The CDR3 here is CASSPDGTSTDTQYF. CDR3 in DNA: TGCGCCAGCAGCCCGGACGGAACTAGCACAGATACGCAGTATTTT.

This chain uses TRBV10-3 with TRBJ2-1, with D tentatively TRBD2 (5 bases). The V end was cut by 0 bases, the J end by 12 bases, with 15 bases between. CDR1 is ENHRY and CDR2 is SYGVKD in the germline V gene. This CDR3 is built from 14 residues. CDR3 coding DNA: TGTGCCATCAGTGAGTCAGCGGTTCCCAATCTGCAGTTCTTC. As protein: CAISESAVPNLQFF.

V and J are TRBV6-1 and TRBJ1-2; tentatively, D is TRBD1 (6 bases). Germline V gene sequence: CDR1 MNHNS, CDR2 SASEGT. This CDR3 spans 13 amino acids. Trimming removed 6 bases from V and 6 bases from J, with 14 bases in between. CDR3 sequence reads: CASSTTRQDGYTF. The CDR3, as DNA: TGTGCCAGCAGCACGACCCGACAGGATGGCTACACCTTC.

J is TRBJ2-3 and V is TRBV10-1, with D tentatively TRBD1 (6 bases). The CDR3 covers 13 residues. With 6 bases removed from V and 3 bases from J, the gap between germline ends came to 10 bases. Germline-derived CDR1 and CDR2 are WNHNN and SYGVQD (reference sequence). The CDR3 here is CASSTGLTDTQYF. The CDR3, as DNA: TGCGCCAGCAGCACAGGGTTGACAGATACGCAGTATTTT.

The chain uses TRBV29-1 and TRBJ2-3, with D possibly TRBD1 on 7 matching bases. V was clipped by 8 bases and J by 0 bases, with 12 bases between them. CDR1 and CDR2 from the germline V gene are SQVTM and ANQGSEA. The CDR3 is 13 amino acids. The CDR3 is CSQGGGSTDTQYF. Written as DNA, the CDR3 is TGCAGCCAGGGGGGCGGGAGCACAGATACGCAGTATTTT.

V and J are TRBV19 and TRBJ2-3; 8 nucleotides line up with TRBD2. The CDR3 length is 15 residues. Trimming at V came to 6 bases and at J to 0 bases, leaving 5 bases not matched to a gene. Germline V lookup: CDR1 LNHDA, CDR2 SQIVND (reference sequence). The CDR3 region has the DNA TGTGCCAGTAGGGGACGGGGGGGTAGCACAGATACGCAGTATTTT. Its protein product is CASRGRGGSTDTQYF.

V usage is TRBV28 and J usage is TRBJ2-3, with D perhaps matching TRBD1 (6 bases). CDR1 is MDHEN and CDR2 is SYDVKM in the germline V gene. The V and J ends lost 6 bases and 1 base respectively, with 17 bases between them. The CDR3 is made up of 16 amino acids. CDR3 nucleotide sequence: TGTGCCAGCAGACGCCCGGGCAGGGGAGGCACAGATACGCAGTATTTT. Protein: CASRRPGRGGTDTQYF.

The chain couples TRBV6-5 to TRBJ1-3; D is perhaps TRBD1 (5 bases). This CDR3 has 15 amino acids. V lost 7 bases to trimming and J lost 2 bases, with 15 bases between them. Germline CDR1 and CDR2: MNHEY and SVGAGI. The CDR3 coding sequence is TGTGCCAGCACCTACGGGACTTACCCTGGAAACACCATATATTTT. It is translated as CASTYGTYPGNTIYF.

The chain has TRBV7-8 and TRBJ1-5; D is uncertain. V lost 1 base, J lost 1 base, and 11 bases lay in between. CDR3 length: 16 amino acids. CDR1 is SGHVS and CDR2 is FQNEAQ in the germline V gene. CDR3 sequence: CASSLGPAGSNQPQHF. DNA of the CDR3: TGTGCCAGCAGCTTAGGCCCAGCGGGGAGCAATCAGCCCCAGCATTTT. The full variable domain, with the rest looked up from reference TRBV7-8 and TRBJ1-5, is GAGVSQSPRYKVAKRGQDVALRCDPISGHVSLFWYQQALGQGPEFLTYFQNEAQLDKSGLPSDRFFAERPEGSVSTLKIQRTQQEDSAVYLCASSLGPAGSNQPQHFGDGTRLSIL.

The chain couples TRBV6-1 to TRBJ1-2, with TRBD1 identical over 9 bases. CDR1 and CDR2 (germline): MNHNS, SASEGT. Trimming removed 6 bases from V and 7 bases from J; junction bases left unmatched: 3. The CDR3 has 12 amino acids. The CDR3 DNA is TGTGCCAGCAGGGGACAGGGTAGTGGCTACACCTTC. This codes for CASRGQGSGYTF.

The chain uses TRBV14 and TRBJ2-1, with D unresolved. The CDR3 totals 11 residues. The germline V and J ends were trimmed by 5 bases and 7 bases, with 6 bases remaining between them. Germline V gene lookup returns CDR1 SGHDN and CDR2 FVKESK. The CDR3: CASSMWNEQFF. CDR3 DNA sequence: TGTGCCAGCAGCATGTGGAATGAGCAGTTCTTC.

This chain uses TRBV5-1 with TRBJ1-2, with 7 nucleotides matching TRBD1. In germline, CDR1 is SGHRS, CDR2 YFSETQ. V lost 4 bases to trimming and J lost 4 bases; unmatched junction nucleotides: 13. The CDR3 is 16 residues long. The CDR3 DNA follows: TGCGCCAGCAGCCCATTCTCGGACACAGGGGTCTATGGCTACACCTTC. Protein: CASSPFSDTGVYGYTF.

The chain employs TRBV4-1 and TRBJ2-5, with a possible D match to TRBD1 (6 bases). The CDR3 runs 15 residues. V dropped 3 bases and J dropped 4 bases, with 15 bases sitting between them. Germline CDR1 and CDR2: MGHRA and YSYEKL. This CDR3 is CASSQPDRLAETQYF. CDR3 nucleotide sequence: TGCGCCAGCAGCCAGCCCGACAGGTTAGCAGAGACCCAGTACTTC.

The rearrangement uses TRBV15 and TRBJ2-1; possible D gene TRBD1, 6 bases. CDR3 length: 15 residues. CDR1 LNHNV and CDR2 YYDKDF come from the germline V gene (reference sequence). Trimming shortened V by 4 bases and J by 6 bases, and 16 bases separated the two germline ends. CDR3 loop: CATSNPGHLGNEQFF. CDR3 DNA sequence: TGTGCCACCAGCAATCCGGGACACCTCGGCAATGAGCAGTTCTTC.

This chain connects TRBV2 to TRBJ2-5; 8 bases line up with TRBD1. Germline loops: CDR1 SNHLY, CDR2 FYNNEI. This CDR3 is 14 amino acids long. Trimming cost V 8 bases and J 5 bases; bases outside gene matches: 10. DNA of the CDR3: TGTGCCAGCCAGGGGGCGACAGGGGTGGAGACCCAGTACTTC. Translation gives CASQGATGVETQYF.

The chain carries TRBV12-5 and TRBJ2-7; D call uncertain. Trimming took 6 bases from V and 6 from J, leaving 9 bases between them. Germline V gene sequence: CDR1 LGHNT, CDR2 FRNRAP. The CDR3 is 11 residues long. CDR3 sequence: CASGPLAEQYF. As DNA, the CDR3 is TGTGCTAGTGGACCGCTGGCCGAGCAGTACTTC.

This sequence joins TRBV30 and TRBJ1-5, with no clear D. V lost 5 bases and J 7 bases, leaving 12 bases between the germline ends. The CDR3 is made up of 12 amino acids. Germline V gives CDR1 GTSNPN, CDR2 SVGIG (reference sequence). The CDR3 nucleotides read TGTGCCTGGTCCGGGGTGGGGCAGCCCCAGCATTTT. Its protein is CAWSGVGQPQHF.

The chain employs TRBV6-4 and TRBJ2-7, with 8 bases that match TRBD2. From germline, CDR1 is MRHNA and CDR2 SNTAGT. With V trimmed by 4 bases and J by 5 bases, 7 bases remained unmatched. The CDR3 totals 14 residues. This CDR3 is CASSARGGRDEQYF. The CDR3 DNA sequence: TGTGCCAGCAGTGCCCGGGGGGGAAGAGACGAGCAGTACTTC.

J is TRBJ1-1 and V is TRBV15, with D possibly TRBD1 on 5 matching bases. Trimming took 0 bases from V and 3 from J, leaving 11 bases between them. This CDR3 contains 15 residues. From germline, CDR1 is LNHNV and CDR2 YYDKDF (reference sequence). CDR3 amino acids: CATSRDWVGDTEAFF. The CDR3 DNA follows: TGTGCCACCAGCAGAGATTGGGTGGGGGACACTGAAGCTTTCTTT.